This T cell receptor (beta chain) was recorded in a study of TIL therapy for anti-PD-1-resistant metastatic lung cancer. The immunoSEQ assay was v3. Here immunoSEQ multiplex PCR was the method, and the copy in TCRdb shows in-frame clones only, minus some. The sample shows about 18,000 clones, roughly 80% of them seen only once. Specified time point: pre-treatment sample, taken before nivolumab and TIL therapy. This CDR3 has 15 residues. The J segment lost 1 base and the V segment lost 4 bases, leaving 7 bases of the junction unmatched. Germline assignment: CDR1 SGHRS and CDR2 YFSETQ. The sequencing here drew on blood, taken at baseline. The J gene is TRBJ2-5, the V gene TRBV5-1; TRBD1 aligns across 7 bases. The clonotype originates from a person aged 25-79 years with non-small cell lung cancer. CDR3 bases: TGCGCCAGCAGCCCTTCGGGACAGCTCCAAGAGACCCAGTACTTC. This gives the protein CASSPSGQLQETQYF. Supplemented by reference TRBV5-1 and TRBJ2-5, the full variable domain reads KAGVTQTPRYLIKTRGQQVTLSCSPISGHRSVSWYQQTPGQGLQFLFEYFSETQRNKGNFPGRFSGRQFSNSRSEMNVSTLELGDSALYLCASSPSGQLQETQYFGPGTRLLVL.